This entry describes one T cell receptor beta chain. The antigen is unknown. PCR involved 60 Vbeta and 13 Jbeta primers. Profiling relied on immunoSEQ multiplex PCR, and the TCRdb table lists in-frame clones only, not all of them. The repertoire holds about 100,000 clones, with approximately 76% as singletons. This sample is drawn from a study of cytomegalovirus exposure and HLA in healthy donors. Notes on the study in general: CMV serostatus was the only immune exposure information that was available.

The V gene lost 5 bases and the J gene lost 1 base, with 11 bases spanning the gap. This CDR3 region has 15 residues. From germline, CDR1 is MDHEN and CDR2 SYDVKM. The clonotype was recovered from a woman aged 55-69 years in good health and CMV-seropositive. Sequences were obtained from PBMCs. This chain uses TRBV28 with TRBJ2-2; tentative D call: TRBD1 (5 bases). The CDR3 DNA follows: TGTGCCAGCAGTCCAAAAGGACAGAACACCGGGGAGCTGTTTTTT. It yields the protein CASSPKGQNTGELFF. Full variable domain (outside the CDR3, taken from reference TRBV28 and TRBJ2-2): DVKVTQSSRYLVKRTGEKVFLECVQDMDHENMFWYRQDPGLGLRLIYFSYDVKMKEKGDIPEGYSVSREKKERFSLILESASTNQTSMYLCASSPKGQNTGELFFGEGSRLTVL.